The sequence of this T cell receptor beta chain was determined in a study of vaccination and CD4 T cells after COVID-19. Across the whole study: Researchers treated cells with overlapping spike peptides taken from SARS-CoV-2, HCoV-NL63, HCoV-OC43 and HCoV-229E.

Study-wide results and caveats: Clonotypes reactive to SARS-CoV-2 had a median that went up from approximately 21 to 40, but not significantly.

With the Oncomine TCR Beta short-read assay, DNA from cultured CD4+ T cells was sequenced. TCRdb called the PCR reads again in MiXCR, with one record for every CDR3 protein. Found here are about 3,500 distinct CDR3 sequences, 44% of them singletons; the top ten hold roughly 45%. A remark on this clonotype: Its specificity is unknown.

V gave up 8 bases and J gave up 1 base, with 11 bases separating them. The CDR3 contains 13 residues. Germline loops: CDR1 SNHLY, CDR2 FYNNEI. The sample's treatment: roughly nine-day PBMC culture with coronavirus spike peptide pools or control peptides (ViraFEST assay). Material: CD4+ T cells from blood, cultured in vitro. The sequence was collected from a human donor who had recovered from COVID-19. The chain employs TRBV2 and TRBJ2-5; D is unresolved. The DNA of the CDR3 is TGTGCCAGCTCTGAGGAGATCCAAGAGACCCAGTACTTC. Encoded protein: CASSEEIQETQYF.